The rows below give T cell receptor beta chains drawn from one sample of a study of CD8 T cells in ankylosing spondylitis. In TCRdb, the 5' RACE reads were re-called with MiXCR into one record per CDR3 protein. The repertoire has about 700,000 distinct CDR3 sequences, roughly 19% of them found once; the top ten carry around a fifth. Input material: blood, either unsorted or a sorted T cell fraction (not recorded which). These receptors were taken from a male donor with ankylosing spondylitis. Each CDR3 is given with its conserved first and last residue. D genes are given only for firm matches. Rows give clone size only sometimes, using once, few, many, or a class for an expanded clone.

TRBJ1-5 NA NA TRBV12-3/TRBV12-4 CASGQGTGRNQPQHF TGTGCCAGCGGCCAGGGAACAGGGCGCAATCAGCCCCAGCATTTT
TRBJ2-3 NA NA TRBV5-1 CASRSTLDTQYF TGCGCCAGCAGATCAACCCTGGATACGCAGTATTTT
TRBJ1-5 NA TRBD1 TRBV2 CASRTGDSSNQPQHF TGTGCCAGCAGGACAGGGGACTCTAGCAATCAGCCCCAGCATTTT
TRBJ2-3 NA NA TRBV5-1 CASMEGSTDTQYF TGCGCCAGCATGGAGGGCTCCACAGATACGCAGTATTTT
TRBJ2-1 many NA TRBV5-1 CASSRAGYSYNEQFF TGCGCCAGCAGCCGGGCGGGGTACTCCTACAATGAGCAGTTCTTC
TRBJ2-1 NA TRBD1 TRBV10-3 CAISEDLGTGLYNEQFF TGTGCCATCAGTGAGGACCTCGGGACAGGGCTCTACAATGAGCAGTTCTTC
TRBJ2-5 few NA TRBV21-1 CASSKALMREGLETQYF TGTGCCAGCAGCAAAGCGCTGATGCGGGAGGGCCTGGAGACCCAGTACTTC
TRBJ2-1 few TRBD2 TRBV20-1 CSANRGGRDEQFF TGCAGTGCTAATCGGGGGGGCCGGGATGAGCAGTTCTTC
TRBJ2-3 once TRBD2 TRBV4-2 CASSRGGRLDTDTQYF TGTGCCAGCAGCCGCGGGGGGAGGTTAGACACAGATACGCAGTATTTT
TRBJ1-1 NA NA TRBV2 CASSTRGGDTEAFF TGTGCCAGCAGTACAAGGGGTGGCGACACTGAAGCTTTCTTT
TRBJ2-1 NA NA TRBV7-3 CASSAGLHNEQFF TGTGCCAGCAGCGCAGGACTACACAATGAGCAGTTCTTC
TRBJ2-7 NA NA TRBV29-1 CSVGGWAGLQEQYF TGCAGCGTTGGGGGGTGGGCAGGACTACAAGAGCAGTACTTC
TRBJ2-1 NA TRBD2 TRBV12-3/TRBV12-4 CASSPSLGGGYNEQFF TGTGCCAGCAGTCCCAGTTTGGGCGGGGGGTACAATGAGCAGTTCTTC
TRBJ2-5 few NA TRBV5-1 CASSLRTGTQETQYF TGCGCCAGCAGCTTGAGGACCGGGACACAAGAGACCCAGTACTTC
TRBJ2-1 NA NA TRBV19 CASSIDRAAYNEQFF TGTGCCAGTAGTATTGATCGCGCCGCCTACAATGAGCAGTTCTTC
TRBJ2-7 NA TRBD2 TRBV7-2 CASSLWLAGGYEQYF TGTGCCAGCAGCTTATGGCTAGCGGGAGGATACGAGCAGTACTTC
TRBJ2-3 NA NA TRBV28 CASRLAGDPDTQYF TGTGCCAGCAGGTTAGCAGGGGACCCAGATACGCAGTATTTT
TRBJ1-2 many NA TRBV28 CASSLSGRNGYTF TGTGCCAGCAGTTTGTCCGGGCGGAATGGCTACACCTTC
TRBJ2-5 many NA TRBV7-2 CASSLFGGGVETGAQYF TGTGCCAGCAGCTTATTCGGGGGTGGGGTCGAGACGGGGGCCCAGTACTTC